This TCR beta chain emerged from a study of blood T cell repertoires in COVID-19. How the authors handled the data: For nucleated cells, counts were estimated from reference gene primer amplification. Assay: immunoSEQ multiplex PCR; the TCRdb copy retains only in-frame clones and omits some. For V, J and clone size, that table is used; D and trimming come from the DNA. The table shows tens of thousands of clones, with more than 75% occurring only once. This CDR3 is 14 amino acids long. Germline trimming cut 0 bases from V and 7 bases from J; bases unmatched to any gene: 5. Per the germline V gene, CDR1 is KGHSH and CDR2 is LQKENI.

The chain is built from TRBV18 and TRBJ1-2; TRBD1 matches at 7 bases. Input material: peripheral blood. This sequence originates from a human donor in a cohort sampled during active COVID-19. The CDR3 is CASSPPATGTGYTF. Here the CDR3 DNA reads TGTGCCAGCTCACCACCGGCGACAGGGACTGGCTACACCTTC.